This T cell receptor beta chain stems from a study of cytomegalovirus exposure and HLA in healthy donors. PCR amplification relied on 60 Vbeta primers (plus 13 Jbeta primers). The data were produced by immunoSEQ multiplex PCR, yet TCRdb's version contains in-frame clones alone and is incomplete. The table includes about 120,000 clones, 70% to 85% detected once. As concerns this clone: The antigen remains undetermined.

Study results and limitations: A link between a missense DCLRE1C variant and TCR beta V- and J-gene trimming emerged from a later analysis.

Per germline, CDR1 SNHLY and CDR2 FYNNEI. This CDR3 is 13 amino acids long. V lost 4 bases and J lost 1, with 7 bases in between. This chain links TRBV2 with TRBJ1-1; D possibly corresponds to TRBD1 (6 bases). The source of this sequence is a female donor in good health and CMV-seronegative. Source material: PBMCs. The chain's CDR3 is CASSADRNTEAFF. The CDR3 nucleotides are TGTGCCAGCAGTGCGGACAGGAACACTGAAGCTTTCTTT.